Below, one T cell receptor (beta chain) is given with its context. The antigen remains unidentified. CDR3 length equals 12 residues. Germline V gene lookup returns CDR1 GTSNPN and CDR2 SVGIG (reference sequence). The V segment lost 8 bases and the J segment 3 bases; nucleotides outside the gene matches: 3. Primers: 60 Vbeta forward and 13 Jbeta reverse. In the authors' workflow: Roughly 80 million unique TCR beta chains, roughly 11 million of them shared, were counted by a later analysis. Repertoires were generated with immunoSEQ multiplex PCR, while TCRdb's copy carries only in-frame clones and drops some. V and J calls and clone size are given by that table; D and trimming were obtained from the DNA. The sample contains over 200,000 clones, 82% of which appear only once. These data originate in a study of cytomegalovirus exposure and HLA in healthy donors. Regarding the study as a whole: Researchers catalogued roughly 150 TCR beta chains as cytomegalovirus-associated.

Sequencing was done on a sample of PBMCs. V is TRBV30 and J is TRBJ1-3; TRBD1 matches at 8 bases. The sequence derives from a woman aged 40 to 55 in good health and CMV-seropositive. The CDR3 bases are TGTGCCCATGGACAGGGTGGAAACACCATATATTTT. This gives the protein CAHGQGGNTIYF.